This T cell receptor beta chain stems from a study of cytomegalovirus exposure and HLA in healthy donors. Of note for this clone: Its target is not known.

13 Jbeta primers and 60 Vbeta primers were used for the PCR. Clones were read by immunoSEQ multiplex PCR, and TCRdb kept only the in-frame ones, dropping some. The sample yields roughly 150,000 clones, 81% seen once. Overall study results and limits: Three chains linked to CMV were shown in vitro to be specific for CMV antigens. In all likelihood, a cluster of highly shared sequence variants was a sequencing artifact.

This CDR3 comprises 14 residues. V shed 5 bases, J shed 3 bases, and the junction held 5 bases outside the gene matches. In germline, CDR1 is SGHNT, CDR2 YYREEE (reference sequence). The V gene is TRBV5-4, the J gene TRBJ2-3; 8 bases fit TRBD2. The clonotype was recovered from a man over 45 in good health and CMV-seropositive. Sequenced material: PBMCs. CDR3 nucleotide sequence: TGTGCCAGCAGAGTGCAGCGGGGGACAGATACGCAGTATTTT. It is translated as CASRVQRGTDTQYF.